This T cell receptor (beta chain) was sequenced for a study of identical twins. In TCRdb, the 5' RACE reads were re-called with MiXCR into one record per CDR3 protein. This table has about 200,000 distinct CDR3 sequences, about 7.5% appearing once. In its sample, this clonotype was seen a few times. As yet, its antigen is unknown. The study's findings and limits: High-abundance cord blood beta clonotypes had fewer insertions; memory repertoires showed none.

V was shortened by 0 bases and J by 1 base, with 6 bases between the two germline ends. The germline V gene encodes CDR1 MGHRA and CDR2 YSYEKL. The CDR3 totals 14 residues. This sample was shared with a second study, whose subject was yellow fever vaccine responses in identical twins. That paper states: Twins' vaccine T cell responses reportedly seemed partly convergent and partly personalized.

V gene TRBV4-1 combines with J gene TRBJ1-1; D remains ambiguous. The specimen was memory (CD45RO+) T cells sorted from blood. This TCR came from a young woman in good health. The CDR3, as DNA: TGCGCCAGCAGCCAAGACCCGGAGAACACTGAAGCTTTCTTT. Protein sequence: CASSQDPENTEAFF.